What follows are 23 T cell receptor beta chains derived from one specimen sequenced in a study of cytomegalovirus exposure and HLA in healthy donors. Only in-frame clones appear in the TCRdb table, and some are missing; sequencing was by immunoSEQ multiplex PCR. The profile shows about 140,000 clones, just under 85% of them singletons. The sequencing sample was made of PBMCs. These receptors were taken from a man aged 25-45 years in good health and CMV-seropositive.

V usage is TRBV30 and J usage is TRBJ1-3; no firm D call. This CDR3 has 11 residues. CDR1 is GTSNPN and CDR2 is SVGIG in the germline V gene (reference sequence). The V end lost 5 bases, the J end lost 2 bases, and 4 bases lay between the germline ends. Here the CDR3 reads CAWGPGNTIYF. The CDR3 DNA reads TGTGCCTGGGGCCCTGGAAACACCATATATTTT.

The rearrangement uses TRBV11-1 and TRBJ1-6; TRBD1 agrees at 10 bases. Germline V CDR1 and CDR2: SGHAT, FQDESV (reference sequence). Trimming at V came to 5 bases and at J to 7 bases, leaving 5 bases not matched to a gene. The CDR3 totals 15 residues. CDR3 DNA sequence: TGTGCCAGCAGCCCCGGGACAGGGGTAAATTCACCCCTCCACTTT. Protein product: CASSPGTGVNSPLHF.

The chain uses TRBV10-1 and TRBJ1-1; TRBD1 matches at 7 bases. V shed 5 bases, J shed 4 bases, and the junction held 4 bases outside the gene matches. The CDR3 length is 13 residues. Germline values: CDR1 WNHNN, CDR2 SYGVQD (reference sequence). Here the CDR3 reads CASSFDRVTEAFF. The CDR3 DNA reads TGCGCCAGCAGTTTTGACAGGGTCACTGAAGCTTTCTTT.

This chain joins TRBV19 and TRBJ2-3; D unresolved. With 7 bases removed from V and 1 base from J, the gap between germline ends came to 6 bases. Germline V gene lookup returns CDR1 LNHDA and CDR2 SQIVND (reference sequence). The CDR3 contains 12 residues. As DNA, the CDR3 is TGTGCCAGTAATGAGGGCACAGATACGCAGTATTTT. As protein: CASNEGTDTQYF.

This rearrangement joins TRBV4-2 to TRBJ2-3; the D is unclear. In germline, CDR1 is LGHNA, CDR2 YNFKEQ. V gave up 5 bases and J gave up 0 bases, with 18 bases separating them. The CDR3 totals 17 residues. The CDR3 loop reads CASSSRTGQPSTDTQYF. CDR3 DNA sequence: TGTGCCAGCAGCTCAAGAACTGGGCAGCCTAGCACAGATACGCAGTATTTT.

This clone appeared once. The chain uses TRBV7-9 and TRBJ2-1, with D possibly being TRBD1 (6 bases). Germline V gene data show CDR1 as SEHNR and CDR2 as FQNEAQ (reference sequence). This CDR3 is built from 12 residues. V was cut by 2 bases and J by 10 bases, with 9 bases left in between. In DNA, the CDR3 is TGTGCCAGCAGCTTACCTGGGGGCGAGCAGTTCTTC. Protein: CASSLPGGEQFF.

V gene TRBV6-1 combines with J gene TRBJ2-6, with D uncertain. V was clipped by 4 bases and J by 5 bases, with 6 bases between them. This CDR3 comprises 13 residues. The germline gives CDR1 MNHNS, CDR2 SASEGT. This chain's CDR3 is CASSATWANVLTF. CDR3 nucleotides: TGTGCCAGCAGTGCCACTTGGGCCAACGTCCTGACTTTC.

This chain uses TRBV11-3 with TRBJ2-3; possibly TRBD2 for D (5 bases). Germline V gene sequence: CDR1 SGHNT, CDR2 YENEEA. Trimming pared 5 bases from V and 0 bases from J, leaving 9 bases between. The CDR3 length is 14 residues. This chain's CDR3 is CASSPRGSTDTQYF. The DNA for the CDR3 is TGTGCCAGCAGCCCCCGGGGAAGCACAGATACGCAGTATTTT.

The genes are TRBV11-2 and TRBJ1-1; D is perhaps TRBD1 (5 bases). Trimming took 7 bases from V and 0 from J, leaving 12 bases between them. The CDR3 consists of 14 residues. CDR1 is SGHAT, CDR2 FQNNGV, per germline. The CDR3 nucleotides read TGTGCCAGCAAGGGGCAGTCTATGAACACTGAAGCTTTCTTT. This codes for CASKGQSMNTEAFF.

The chain is built from TRBV11-2 and TRBJ1-4, with TRBD1 matching 7 bases. Trimming cost V 0 bases and J 8 bases; bases outside gene matches: 9. This CDR3 is built from 16 residues. CDR1 SGHAT and CDR2 FQNNGV come from the germline V gene. The CDR3 sequence is CASSLDQYRGGEKLFF. The CDR3 nucleotides read TGTGCCAGCAGCTTAGATCAGTACAGGGGAGGAGAAAAACTGTTTTTT.

The chain recombines TRBV20-1 with TRBJ1-2; D is unclear. The V end lost 4 bases, the J end lost 6 bases, and 9 bases lay between the germline ends. The CDR3 is made up of 11 amino acids. Germline CDR1 is DFQATT and CDR2 is SNEGSKA (reference sequence). In DNA form, the CDR3 reads TGCAGTGCTACTTTGACTGATGGCTACACCTTC. Its translation: CSATLTDGYTF.

V is TRBV5-1 and J is TRBJ1-3; 7 nucleotides line up with TRBD1. Unmatched junction bases numbered 7, after V lost 4 bases and J lost 3 bases. The CDR3 runs 15 residues. CDR1 is SGHRS, CDR2 YFSETQ, per germline. CDR3 coding DNA: TGCGCCAGCAGCACCCAGGGGGATTTTGGAAACACCATATATTTT. Encoded protein: CASSTQGDFGNTIYF.

The chain joins TRBV7-8 to TRBJ2-1; TRBD2 aligns across 11 bases. J gave up 6 bases and V 5 bases, and 9 bases lay outside the gene matches. The germline V gene encodes CDR1 SGHVS and CDR2 FQNEAQ. This CDR3 spans 16 amino acids. This CDR3 is CASSEPGLAVGNEQFF. Written as DNA, the CDR3 is TGTGCCAGCAGCGAGCCGGGACTAGCGGTTGGCAATGAGCAGTTCTTC.

The genes are TRBV6-5 and TRBJ1-2, with TRBD1 matching 7 bases. The trim removed 6 bases at V and 2 bases at J, leaving 0 bases unmatched. The CDR3 sequence is 12 residues long. In germline, CDR1 is MNHEY, CDR2 SVGAGI. The CDR3 DNA reads as TGTGCCAGCAGGACAGGGAACTATGGCTACACCTTC. This codes for CASRTGNYGYTF.

The V and J genes are TRBV7-3 and TRBJ2-5, with D tentatively TRBD2 (6 bases). Germline assignment: CDR1 SGHTA and CDR2 FQGTGA. The ends were cut back, 5 bases at V and 4 bases at J, with 11 bases in the middle. This CDR3 has 13 residues. CDR3 nucleotide sequence: TGTGCCAGCAGCGCGGGGTGGCGAGAGACCCAGTACTTC. Translated: CASSAGWRETQYF.

This clone occurred many times. The chain is built from TRBV6-5 and TRBJ2-7; D is possibly TRBD2 (6 bases). There are 14 residues in the CDR3. Trimming pared 5 bases from V and 4 bases from J, leaving 15 bases between. The germline CDR1 and CDR2 sequences are MNHEY and SVGAGI. The CDR3 DNA is TGTGCCAGCAGTCAGGTGGGGGGTACTTACGAGCAGTACTTC. The encoded protein is CASSQVGGTYEQYF.

The chain is built from TRBV5-6 and TRBJ1-4, with 10 bases fitting TRBD1. Germline V gene sequence: CDR1 SGHDT, CDR2 YYEEEE. V lost 2 bases, J lost 8 bases, and 6 bases stayed unmatched. The CDR3 has 15 residues. The CDR3, as DNA: TGTGCCAGCAGCTTCCTTGGACAGGGGGGCGAAAAACTGTTTTTT. Translated, it gives CASSFLGQGGEKLFF.

The genes are TRBV9 and TRBJ2-1; tentatively, D is TRBD2 (6 bases). The CDR3 covers 14 residues. Germline CDR1 reads SGDLS; CDR2 reads YYNGEE. Trimming took off 0 bases at V and 6 bases at J, with 10 bases between the two ends. The CDR3 sequence is CASSVGDSGNEQFF. Here the CDR3 DNA reads TGTGCCAGCAGCGTAGGGGATAGCGGCAATGAGCAGTTCTTC.

The chain combines TRBV7-3 with TRBJ2-7; 9 bases are a match to TRBD2. Germline CDR1 is SGHTA and CDR2 is FQGTGA. V lost 0 bases, J lost 6 bases, and 9 bases stayed unmatched. The CDR3 spans 16 residues. DNA of the CDR3: TGTGCCAGCAGCTTAACAGGAGGAAGCGGGAGGCGCGAGCAGTACTTC. Its translation is CASSLTGGSGRREQYF.

The J gene is TRBJ2-7, the V gene TRBV7-6, with D possibly matching TRBD1 (5 bases). The CDR3 length is 14 residues. Deletions cut 5 bases from V and 1 base from J, with 12 bases between. Germline loops: CDR1 SGHVS, CDR2 FNYEAQ. The CDR3 DNA sequence: TGTGCCAGCAGCGAGCCGGACACGTCCTACGAGCAGTACTTC. This codes for CASSEPDTSYEQYF.

V usage is TRBV2 and J usage is TRBJ2-3; 9 bases are a match to TRBD2. Trimming cost V 8 bases and J 4 bases; bases outside gene matches: 7. Germline assignment: CDR1 SNHLY and CDR2 FYNNEI. CDR3 length: 14 amino acids. The CDR3, as DNA: TGTGCCAGCTGTGGGACTAGCATTTCAGATACGCAGTATTTT. Translated, it gives CASCGTSISDTQYF.

The chain carries TRBV6-6 and TRBJ2-6, with D unclear. The CDR3 runs 16 residues. V was trimmed by 3 bases and J by 1 base, leaving 10 bases between them. Germline CDR1 MNHNY, CDR2 SVGAGI (reference sequence). The CDR3 DNA is TGTGCCAGCAGTTATCCCTTGGCTTCTGGGGCCAACGTCCTGACTTTC. Translated, it gives CASSYPLASGANVLTF.

The sample holds one count of this clone. The chain is built from TRBV7-9 and TRBJ1-1; D is possibly TRBD1 (5 bases). CDR3 size: 16 residues. The germline V gene has CDR1 SEHNR and CDR2 FQNEAQ (reference sequence). Trimming removed 5 bases from V and 2 bases from J, with 18 bases in between. In DNA, the CDR3 is TGTGCCAGCAGCCCAGATCCCGCAGGGAAAAACACTGAAGCTTTCTTT. Protein product: CASSPDPAGKNTEAFF.